The text below deals with one T cell receptor (beta chain). Its antigen is unidentified. The data were obtained in a study of T cell responses to AZD1222 COVID-19 vaccine. Regarding the study as a whole: Elevations in Spike-specific TCR breadth and depth followed administration of two AZD1222 doses. Females outnumbered males among donors, who were mostly white British; clonal diversity was possibly underestimated.

CDR1 and CDR2 (germline): SGHTA, FQGNSA. V trimming: 3 bases; J trimming: 4 bases; junction bases outside the gene matches: 4. The CDR3 runs 14 residues. Only in-frame clones appear in the TCRdb table, and some are missing; sequencing was by immunoSEQ multiplex PCR. Of over 70,000 clones in the sample, roughly 90% were seen once. The chain joins TRBV7-2 to TRBJ2-5, with 8 bases that match TRBD2. The receptor's source is an adult in good health. The sample here was peripheral blood, taken on day 0 of AZD1222 vaccination. CDR3 amino acids: CASSFSGISETQYF. The CDR3 DNA follows: TGTGCCAGCAGCTTTAGCGGGATTTCAGAGACCCAGTACTTC.